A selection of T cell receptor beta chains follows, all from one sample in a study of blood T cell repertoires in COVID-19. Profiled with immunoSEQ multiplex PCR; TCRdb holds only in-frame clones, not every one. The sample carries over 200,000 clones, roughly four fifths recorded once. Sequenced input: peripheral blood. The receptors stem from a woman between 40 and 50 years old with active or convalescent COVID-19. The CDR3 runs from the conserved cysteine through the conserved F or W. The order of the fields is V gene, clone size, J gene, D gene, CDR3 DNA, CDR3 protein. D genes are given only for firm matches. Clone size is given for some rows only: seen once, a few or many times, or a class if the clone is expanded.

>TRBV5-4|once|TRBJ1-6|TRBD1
TGTGCCAGCAGCGGCGGACAGGGCTTAGGTTCACCCCTCCACTTT
CASSGGQGLGSPLHF
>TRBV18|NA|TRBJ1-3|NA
TGTGCCAGCTCACCAAGCCCACGGGGTGGAAACACCATATATTTT
CASSPSPRGGNTIYF
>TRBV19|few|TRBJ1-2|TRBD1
TGTGCCAGTAGTATAGCCTGGGACAGGCGGTATGGCTACACCTTC
CASSIAWDRRYGYTF
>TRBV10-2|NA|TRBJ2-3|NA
TGCGCCAGCAGTTGGCGGGCACCGGATTCAGATACGCAGTATTTT
CASSWRAPDSDTQYF
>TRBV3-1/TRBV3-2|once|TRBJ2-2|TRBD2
TGTGCCAGCAGCCAACCTAGCGGGAGAGACGGCACCGGGGAGCTGTTTTTT
CASSQPSGRDGTGELFF
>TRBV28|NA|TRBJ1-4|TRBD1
TGTGCCAGCAGTTATGGACAGGGCGATGAAAAACTGTTTTTT
CASSYGQGDEKLFF
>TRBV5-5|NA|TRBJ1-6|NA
TGTGCCAGCAGCTTGGCACTCGCGGGGGGGGGCCCCGATTCACCCCTCCACTTT
CASSLALAGGGPDSPLHF
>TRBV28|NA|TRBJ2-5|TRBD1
TGTGCCAGCAGTTCCACAGGGGGCCGGGAGACCCAGTACTTC
CASSSTGGRETQYF
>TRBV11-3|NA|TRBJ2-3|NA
TGTGCCAGCAGCCGACGGGGGACCCGGCTAACAGATACGCAGTATTTT
CASSRRGTRLTDTQYF
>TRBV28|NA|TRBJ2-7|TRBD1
TGTGCCAGCAGTGTTCCGGGACAGGGCCGCTACGAGCAGTACTTC
CASSVPGQGRYEQYF
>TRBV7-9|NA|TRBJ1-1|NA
TGTGCCAGCAGCTTAAGAGAATACACTGAAGCTTTCTTT
CASSLREYTEAFF
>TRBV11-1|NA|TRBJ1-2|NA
TGTGCCAGCAGCGAAGGGGCTTGGAACTATGGCTACACCTTC
CASSEGAWNYGYTF
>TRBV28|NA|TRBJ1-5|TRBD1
TGTGCCAGCAGTGTGGGACAGGGTGGGAATCAGCCCCAGCATTTT
CASSVGQGGNQPQHF
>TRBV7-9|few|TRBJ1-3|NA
TGTGCCAGCAGCTTGGGCGGGGGAAACACCATATATTTT
CASSLGGGNTIYF
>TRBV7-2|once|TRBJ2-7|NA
TGTGCCAGCAGCTTGGGGCGGCAGGACGAGCAGTACTTC
CASSLGRQDEQYF
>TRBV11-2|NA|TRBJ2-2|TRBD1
TGTGCCAGCAGCTTTCCGGGACAGGGAGGGGGGGAGCTGTTTTTT
CASSFPGQGGGELFF
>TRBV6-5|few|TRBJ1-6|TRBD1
TGTGCCAGCAGTCAACTAGGGGGCGGGAATTCACCCCTCCACTTT
CASSQLGGGNSPLHF
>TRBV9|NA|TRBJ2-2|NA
TGTGCCAGCAGCCCAAAGGGGACGAACACCGGGGAGCTGTTTTTT
CASSPKGTNTGELFF
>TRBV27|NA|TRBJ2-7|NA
TGTGCCAGCAGTTTTAGCCAGGGTAAATACTACGAGCAGTACTTC
CASSFSQGKYYEQYF
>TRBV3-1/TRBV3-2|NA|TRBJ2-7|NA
TGTGCCAGCAGTCCCCAGATTTCCTACGAGCAGTACTTC
CASSPQISYEQYF
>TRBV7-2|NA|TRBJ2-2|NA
TGTGCCAGCAGCTTAGAGTCCAGCGGGGACATGTACGGGGAGCTGTTTTTT
CASSLESSGDMYGELFF
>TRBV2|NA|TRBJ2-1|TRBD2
TGTGCCAGCAGTGATATAGCGGGGGAAAACTACAATGAGCAGTTCTTC
CASSDIAGENYNEQFF
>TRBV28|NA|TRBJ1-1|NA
TGTGCCAGCAGTCCCCTCGGCGACAGGAGGAACACTGAAGCTTTCTTT
CASSPLGDRRNTEAFF
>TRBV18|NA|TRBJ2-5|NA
TGTGCCAGCTCACCGGACTTGTACCAAGAGACCCAGTACTTC
CASSPDLYQETQYF
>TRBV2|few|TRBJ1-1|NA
TGTGCCAGCAGTGAATACAGGTCAATGAACACTGAAGCTTTCTTT
CASSEYRSMNTEAFF
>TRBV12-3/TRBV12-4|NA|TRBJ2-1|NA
TGTGCCAGCAGTCGACTGGCCGGCTATGAGCAGTTCTTC
CASSRLAGYEQFF
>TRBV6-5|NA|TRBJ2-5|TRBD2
TGTGCCAGCAGTAGGTTAGCGGGGGGATCTGAGACCCAGTACTTC
CASSRLAGGSETQYF
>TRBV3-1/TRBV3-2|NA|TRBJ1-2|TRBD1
TGTGCCAGCAGCCAAGATGACCGGGACAGCTATGGCTACACCTTC
CASSQDDRDSYGYTF
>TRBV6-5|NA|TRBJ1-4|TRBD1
TGTGCCAGCAGTTACTCACAGGGGCGTGAAAAACTGTTTTTT
CASSYSQGREKLFF
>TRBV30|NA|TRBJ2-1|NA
TGTGCCTGGGGTCCGGGGGGCTCTTACAATGAGCAGTTCTTC
CAWGPGGSYNEQFF
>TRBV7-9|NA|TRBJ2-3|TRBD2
TGTGCCAGCAGCTTAGATGGCGGGGGGCAGGGAACAGATACGCAGTATTTT
CASSLDGGGQGTDTQYF
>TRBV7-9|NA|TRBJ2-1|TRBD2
TGTGCCAGCAGCTTAGGGCGGGGGGGCCTGTTCTTC
CASSLGRGGLFF
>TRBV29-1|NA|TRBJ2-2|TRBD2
TGCAGCGTCCGAGCGGGAGGAACCGGGGAGCTGTTTTTT
CSVRAGGTGELFF
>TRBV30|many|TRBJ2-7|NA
TGTGCCTGGAATATCGGAGGGGTGCGTCGCCACGAGCAGTACTTC
CAWNIGGVRRHEQYF
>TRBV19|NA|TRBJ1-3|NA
TGTGCCAGTAGTAGGCGGGAAGGAACTGGAAACACCATATATTTT
CASSRREGTGNTIYF
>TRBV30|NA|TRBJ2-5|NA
TGTGCCTGGAGTGTGTGGGGCGGCCAAGAGACCCAGTACTTC
CAWSVWGGQETQYF
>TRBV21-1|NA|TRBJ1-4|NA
TGTGCCAGCAACCGGACAGCCATTAATGAAAAACTGTTTTTT
CASNRTAINEKLFF
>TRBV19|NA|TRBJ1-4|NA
TGTGCCAGTAGTCCCGACGGGTTGCCAGCTTGGGGGGGACTGTTTTTT
CASSPDGLPAWGGLFF
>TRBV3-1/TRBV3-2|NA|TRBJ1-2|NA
TGTGCCAGCAGCCCCCTCGGGAGGGAGGGTAACTATGGCTACACCTTC
CASSPLGREGNYGYTF